These 29 T cell receptor beta chains came from one sample sequenced in a study of blood T cells in healthy people across ages. A second PCR, run for about 6 to 12 cycles, used a sample-barcoded 5' primer plus a J-beta primer mix. TCRdb re-analysed the 5' RACE reads in MiXCR, keeping a single row per CDR3 protein. The repertoire holds 700,000 to 900,000 distinct CDR3 sequences, with around a quarter as singletons. These data were also filed under a second study, of T cells of mothers and their children.

The source material was blood. The receptors shown here come from a boy younger than 18 in good health.

This clonotype was observed a handful of times. The V and J genes are TRBV11-2 and TRBJ2-3; unclear D gene. Germline V CDR1 and CDR2: SGHAT, FQNNGV. This CDR3 is built from 14 residues. The V end lost 3 bases, the J end lost 2 bases, and 9 bases lay between the germline ends. As DNA, the CDR3 is TGTGCCAGCAGCTTTGGCAGCTACACAGATACGCAGTATTTT. This codes for CASSFGSYTDTQYF.

The chain joins TRBV20-1 to TRBJ2-3; 8 nucleotides match TRBD2. Germline values: CDR1 DFQATT, CDR2 SNEGSKA (reference sequence). The CDR3 sequence is 15 residues long. J gave up 2 bases and V 4 bases, and 8 bases lay outside the gene matches. CDR3 protein: CSATDTSGSTDTQYF. The CDR3 nucleotides read TGCAGTGCTACCGATACTAGCGGCTCCACAGATACGCAGTATTTT.

A few counts support this clonotype. The genes are TRBV20-1 and TRBJ2-4, with TRBD1 identical over 9 bases. V gave up 3 bases and J gave up 8 bases; unmatched junction bases: 17. This CDR3 is built from 17 residues. Germline V gene lookup returns CDR1 DFQATT and CDR2 SNEGSKA (reference sequence). The CDR3 coding sequence is TGCAGTGCTAGTACGGGGGGCTTGGGACAGGGAATGGACATTCAGTACTTC. Its protein is CSASTGGLGQGMDIQYF.

The chain combines TRBV2 with TRBJ2-1, with TRBD1 as a possible D gene (7 bases). The CDR3 runs to 14 residues. The V gene lost 10 bases and the J gene lost 6 bases, with 19 bases spanning the gap. Germline CDR1 and CDR2: SNHLY and FYNNEI. This CDR3 is CATRGDSLVNEQFF. Here the CDR3 DNA reads TGTGCCACCAGGGGGGACAGCCTGGTCAATGAGCAGTTCTTC.

The rearrangement uses TRBV7-3 and TRBJ2-3, with a tentative D call TRBD2 (5 bases). Germline assignment: CDR1 SGHTA and CDR2 FQGTGA. The CDR3 loop spans 16 amino acids. V shed 2 bases and J shed 1 base, with 13 bases lying between them. CDR3 amino acids: CASSLEVSGGTDTQYF. In DNA, the CDR3 is TGTGCCAGCAGCTTAGAGGTGAGCGGCGGCACAGATACGCAGTATTTT.

The chain combines TRBV9 with TRBJ2-4; possibly TRBD1 for D (7 bases). The CDR3 has 14 amino acids. Looked up from germline, CDR1 is SGDLS and CDR2 is YYNGEE. With 0 bases removed from V and 9 bases from J, the gap between germline ends came to 13 bases. The CDR3 region is CASSVEAGGTIQYF. The DNA for the CDR3 is TGTGCCAGCAGCGTAGAGGCAGGGGGGACCATTCAGTACTTC.

This clonotype has a handful of counts. V usage is TRBV5-1 and J usage is TRBJ1-1, with D perhaps matching TRBD1 (5 bases). The germline V gene has CDR1 SGHRS and CDR2 YFSETQ. Trimming took 3 bases from V and 0 from J, leaving 18 bases between them. The length of the CDR3 is 17 residues. The CDR3 DNA sequence: TGCGCCAGCAGCTGGGGGACCTCCGGCGGTATGAACACTGAAGCTTTCTTT. It is translated as CASSWGTSGGMNTEAFF.

This sequence joins TRBV20-1 and TRBJ2-3; 9 bases match TRBD2. Trimming took 2 bases from V and 4 from J; bases not matched to a gene: 13. The CDR3 totals 17 residues. Germline V gene sequence: CDR1 DFQATT, CDR2 SNEGSKA (reference sequence). In DNA, the CDR3 is TGCAGTGCTAGACCGATCCCCGCGGGAGGGCCTGCAGATACGCAGTATTTT. Its translation: CSARPIPAGGPADTQYF.

The V gene is TRBV20-1, the J gene TRBJ2-5; 9 positions agree with TRBD2. The germline gives CDR1 DFQATT, CDR2 SNEGSKA (reference sequence). This CDR3 is 14 amino acids long. V was clipped by 1 base and J by 5 bases; unmatched bases: 5. The CDR3 region is CSARGGGGAETQYF. The CDR3 DNA is TGCAGTGCTAGAGGCGGCGGGGGGGCGGAGACCCAGTACTTC.

V and J are TRBV5-1 and TRBJ2-5; D unclear. Trimming pared 2 bases from V and 5 bases from J, leaving 7 bases between. This CDR3 spans 12 amino acids. Germline-derived CDR1 and CDR2 are SGHRS and YFSETQ. In DNA form, the CDR3 reads TGCGCCAGCAGCTTATCTTGGGAGACCCAGTACTTC. Translating gives CASSLSWETQYF.

Many counts were recorded for this clonotype. The J gene is TRBJ2-5, the V gene TRBV24-1; D uncertain. This CDR3 contains 12 residues. Per germline, CDR1 KGHDR and CDR2 SFDVKD. V lost 1 base to trimming and J lost 4 bases, with 3 bases between them. The CDR3: CATSDFGETQYF. In DNA, the CDR3 is TGTGCCACCAGTGATTTTGGAGAGACCCAGTACTTC.

Only a few counts were recorded for this clonotype. The rearrangement joins TRBV7-2 to TRBJ1-3; no firm D call. V lost 6 bases and J lost 4, with 13 bases in between. Germline CDR1 SGHTA, CDR2 FQGNSA. The CDR3 loop spans 14 amino acids. The CDR3 loop is CASRPARLGNTIYF. For the CDR3, the DNA is TGTGCCAGCAGGCCAGCACGGCTGGGAAACACCATATATTTT.

This sequence joins TRBV29-1 and TRBJ2-7, with 10 positions matching TRBD2. Germline CDR1 reads SQVTM; CDR2 reads ANQGSEA. V was clipped by 6 bases and J by 5 bases; unmatched bases: 13. The CDR3 totals 15 residues. CDR3 protein: CSVLPSSGGNHEQYF. The CDR3 nucleotides read TGCAGCGTCCTACCGTCTAGCGGGGGTAACCACGAGCAGTACTTC.

The sample holds many counts of this clonotype. The genes are TRBV20-1 and TRBJ2-5; 9 bases agree with TRBD2. The V and J ends lost 5 bases and 2 bases, in that order; junction bases with no gene match: 15. This CDR3 comprises 17 residues. Germline CDR1 reads DFQATT; CDR2 reads SNEGSKA (reference sequence). The chain's CDR3 is CSAEKAGGGSSQETQYF. In DNA, the CDR3 is TGCAGTGCTGAGAAGGCGGGAGGGGGATCCTCTCAAGAGACCCAGTACTTC.

This clonotype has just one count. The V call is TRBV4-3, the J call TRBJ2-1; weak D call: TRBD2 (5 bases). V was pared by 2 bases and J by 7 bases, with 15 bases between. The CDR3 consists of 15 residues. Germline CDR1 LGHNA, CDR2 YSLEER. CDR3 loop: CASSQWESVGNEQFF. CDR3 sequence (DNA): TGCGCCAGCAGCCAATGGGAGTCTGTAGGAAATGAGCAGTTCTTC.

This clonotype turned up a few times. The gene calls are TRBV7-2 and TRBJ2-5; weak D call: TRBD1 (6 bases). The DNA end favors TRBJ2-7, so the J call may be wrong. The CDR3 is 14 residues long. Germline V gene data show CDR1 as SGHTA and CDR2 as FQGNSA. CDR3 bases: TGTGCCAGCAGCTTAGACAGGGTCACCTACGAGCAGTACTTC. The encoded protein is CASSLDRVTYEQYF.

The V and J genes are TRBV12-3 or TRBV12-4 and TRBJ1-2, with a possible D match to TRBD1 (6 bases). The CDR3 covers 13 residues. The V end lost 5 bases, the J end lost 7 bases, and 14 bases lay between the germline ends. CDR3 nucleotide sequence: TGTGCCAGCAGTGGGACATCTAATCCTGGCTACACCTTC. Encoded protein: CASSGTSNPGYTF.

A few counts support this clonotype. This sequence joins TRBV11-2 and TRBJ2-4, with 8 bases aligning to TRBD1. CDR1 is SGHAT and CDR2 is FQNNGV in the germline V gene. The trim removed 4 bases at V and 1 base at J, leaving 9 bases unmatched. This CDR3 is 17 amino acids long. As DNA, the CDR3 is TGTGCCAGCAGCTCCATTAGGACAGGGAGGGCCAAAAACATTCAGTACTTC. As protein: CASSSIRTGRAKNIQYF.

In its sample, this clonotype was seen a few times. The chain recombines TRBV25-1 with TRBJ1-6; possibly TRBD1 for D (5 bases). Per the germline V gene, CDR1 is MGHDK and CDR2 is SYGVNS. CDR3 length: 16 residues. Trimming left V 6 bases short and J 8 bases short, with 20 bases between. The CDR3 coding sequence is TGTGCCAGCAGCCCACCTGGCGTCGGGGGATATTCACCCCTCCACTTT. This codes for CASSPPGVGGYSPLHF.

This clonotype was seen more than once but under ten times. The chain employs TRBV7-9 and TRBJ2-7; D possibly corresponds to TRBD2 (5 bases). Germline assignment: CDR1 SEHNR and CDR2 FQNEAQ (reference sequence). Trimming left V 5 bases short and J 3 bases short, with 17 bases between. The CDR3 runs 15 residues. The CDR3 DNA reads as TGTGCCAGCAGCCCCCTCGCGGGCGCTAACTACGAGCAGTACTTC. It is translated as CASSPLAGANYEQYF. Filled out from reference TRBV7-9 and TRBJ2-7, the complete variable domain reads DTGVSQNPRHKITKRGQNVTFRCDPISEHNRLYWYRQTLGQGPEFLTYFQNEAQLEKSRLLSDRFSAERPKGSFSTLEIQRTEQGDSAMYLCASSPLAGANYEQYFGPGTRLTVT.

This chain uses TRBV15 with TRBJ2-7; TRBD1 is a possible D gene (6 bases). Trimming stripped 5 bases from V and 0 bases from J, with 11 bases between. Germline CDR1 reads LNHNV; CDR2 reads YYDKDF (reference sequence). The CDR3 has 14 residues. DNA of the CDR3: TGTGCCACCAGCGGTGACAGGAGCTCCTACGAGCAGTACTTC. This translates into CATSGDRSSYEQYF.

The CDR3: CASSQFNSGQETQYF. The CDR3 region has the DNA TGTGCCAGCAGCCAGTTTAATAGCGGACAAGAGACCCAGTACTTC. The chain is built from TRBV14 and TRBJ2-5; weak D call: TRBD2 (6 bases). Trimming removed 3 bases from V and 2 bases from J, with 13 bases in between. Germline V gene sequence: CDR1 SGHDN, CDR2 FVKESK. The CDR3 covers 15 residues.

The chain links TRBV12-3 or TRBV12-4 to TRBJ2-5, with 7 bases fitting TRBD2. Trimming took 4 bases from V and 7 from J; bases not matched to a gene: 12. This CDR3 has 15 residues. This CDR3 reads CASSYKRGRIGTQYF. The CDR3 region has the DNA TGTGCCAGCAGTTATAAGCGGGGAAGGATCGGGACCCAGTACTTC.

In this sample, this clonotype turned up many times. The chain's CDR3 is CASSLTGGDEQYF. CDR3 coding DNA: TGTGCCAGCAGCCTCACAGGGGGGGACGAGCAGTACTTC. The rearrangement links TRBV7-7 to TRBJ2-7; a possible D gene is TRBD1 (8 bases). Germline V lookup: CDR1 SSHAT, CDR2 FNYEAQ (reference sequence). Deletions cut 5 bases from V and 5 bases from J, with 13 bases between. CDR3 length: 13 amino acids.

This clonotype has more than one count but fewer than ten. V gene TRBV20-1 combines with J gene TRBJ2-1; D is perhaps TRBD1 (7 bases). V was shortened by 6 bases and J by 4 bases, with 19 bases between the two germline ends. There are 15 residues in the CDR3. Germline V gives CDR1 DFQATT, CDR2 SNEGSKA (reference sequence). CDR3 coding DNA: TGCAGTGCCCCGGGCGCAGGGGGGATTTACAATGAGCAGTTCTTC. Amino acids: CSAPGAGGIYNEQFF.

This clonotype came up a few times. The V gene is TRBV28, the J gene TRBJ2-4; 9 positions agree with TRBD2. The CDR3 totals 14 residues. Germline CDR1 reads MDHEN; CDR2 reads SYDVKM. V dropped 3 bases and J dropped 8; count of bases not matched to a gene: 5. CDR3: CASSLRGGIYIQYF. DNA for the CDR3: TGTGCCAGCAGTTTGCGGGGGGGCATATACATTCAGTACTTC.

This clonotype was seen a handful of times. The V gene is TRBV20-1, the J gene TRBJ2-5; either TRBD1 or TRBD2 may fit D (5 bases each). The CDR3 is made up of 15 amino acids. V lost 1 base and J lost 4, with 16 bases in between. Germline V CDR1 and CDR2: DFQATT, SNEGSKA (reference sequence). CDR3 DNA: TGCAGTGCTAGAGGCAGGGATCGGGGTAGAGAGACCCAGTACTTC. This encodes CSARGRDRGRETQYF.

This clonotype was picked up one time. The chain is built from TRBV10-3 and TRBJ2-5, with a tentative D call TRBD2 (5 bases). The CDR3 runs 14 residues. V lost 2 bases to trimming and J lost 4 bases, with 11 bases between them. CDR1 is ENHRY and CDR2 is SYGVKD in the germline V gene. CDR3 sequence: CAISEGLTRETQYF. The CDR3 bases are TGTGCCATCAGTGAGGGACTCACACGAGAGACCCAGTACTTC.

This chain connects TRBV5-1 to TRBJ2-6, with 7 bases fitting TRBD1. Per germline, CDR1 SGHRS and CDR2 YFSETQ. The length of the CDR3 is 18 residues. V was clipped by 9 bases and J by 3 bases; unmatched bases: 18. CDR3 in amino acids: CATRKTTGIRLGANVLTF. CDR3 DNA: TGCGCCACTCGAAAAACGACAGGGATCCGCCTTGGGGCCAACGTCCTGACTTTC.